This T cell receptor (beta chain) was recovered during a study of regulatory T cells in long-lasting Graves disease. Study observations and caveats: Persistent disease preferred TRBV28, TRBJ1-2 and TRBJ2-5; new disease, TRBV20-1 and TRBJ2-1. It was peripheral blood alone, not thyroid tissue, that was studied.

Per germline, CDR1 DFQATT and CDR2 SNEGSKA (reference sequence). V lost 7 bases and J lost 6, with 15 bases in between. The CDR3 sequence is 13 residues long. In the case of this clonotype: Its antigen is as yet unknown.

In building TCR beta libraries, iRepertoire HTBI primers were used together with Arm-PCR of CDR3 regions. From the multiplex PCR reads, TCRdb called clonotypes with MiXCR, one entry per CDR3 protein. Of around 430,000 distinct CDR3 sequences listed, approximately 22% were seen once; the top ten hold roughly 13%. As for time point: persistent/refractory GD, antithyroid drugs over 5 years with positive TRAb. The TCR library was made from RNA that had been extracted from PBMCs in TRIzol. American Thyroid Association guidelines defined how Graves' disease was diagnosed. All patients originated from an endocrinology department located in Xi'an, China.

This rearrangement joins TRBV20-1 to TRBJ1-4, with D maybe TRBD1 (5 bases). The source is a female donor with Graves disease. Sequencing was performed on peripheral blood mononuclear cells (PBMCs), taken when the disease was refractory, from a patient treated with antithyroid drugs. CDR3 bases: TGCAGTGGTACAGTAGGGGTGGATGAAAAACTGTTTTTT. Its protein is CSGTVGVDEKLFF.